This T cell receptor beta chain is from a study of shared clonotypes between healthy human individuals. In the study overall: Used for every donor were three CD4 naive, three CD4 memory, two CD8 naive and one CD8 memory plate.

Only CD45RO-negative cells positively selected for CCR7 counted as naive CD8 cells, so terminally differentiated effector memory CD45RA+ cells were excluded. The V end was cut by 3 bases, the J end by 0 bases, with 19 bases between. The CDR3 is 17 amino acids. In germline, CDR1 is SQVTM, CDR2 ANQGSEA. Remarks on this clone: Its antigen is unknown.

Study-wide results and caveats: Roughly 4.6% of naive CD4 clonotypes were common to a few donors. Richness estimates generally favored naive over memory subsets.

It was across several immunoSEQ plates that each subset's genomic DNA was evenly split. TCRdb's table, derived via immunoSEQ multiplex PCR, lists solely in-frame clones and lacks some. The profile shows roughly 810,000 clones, about 96% of them singletons. The sequenced sample was naive CD8+ T cells sorted from blood. The TCR was taken from a man aged 25-45 years in good health. V gene TRBV29-1 combines with J gene TRBJ2-3; D is unresolved. The CDR3: CSVDGPLDPTSTDTQYF. The CDR3 DNA is TGCAGCGTTGATGGGCCCCTAGACCCCACCAGCACAGATACGCAGTATTTT.